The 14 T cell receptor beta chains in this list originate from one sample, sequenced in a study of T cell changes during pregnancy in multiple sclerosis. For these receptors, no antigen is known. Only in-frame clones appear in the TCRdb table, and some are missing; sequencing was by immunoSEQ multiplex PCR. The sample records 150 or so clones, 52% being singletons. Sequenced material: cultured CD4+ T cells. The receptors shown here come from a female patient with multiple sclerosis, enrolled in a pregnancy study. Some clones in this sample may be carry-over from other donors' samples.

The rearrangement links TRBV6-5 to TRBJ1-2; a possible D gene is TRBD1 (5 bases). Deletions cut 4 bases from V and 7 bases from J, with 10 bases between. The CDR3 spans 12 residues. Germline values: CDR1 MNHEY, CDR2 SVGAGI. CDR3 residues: CASSFLGGGYTF. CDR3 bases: TGTGCCAGCAGTTTTTTGGGGGGTGGCTACACCTTC.

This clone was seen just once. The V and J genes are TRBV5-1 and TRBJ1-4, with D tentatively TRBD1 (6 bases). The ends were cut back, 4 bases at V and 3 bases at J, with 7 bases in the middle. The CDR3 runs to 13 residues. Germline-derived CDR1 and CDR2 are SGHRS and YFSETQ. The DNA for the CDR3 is TGCGCCAGCAGCAGGACAGCTAATGAAAAACTGTTTTTT. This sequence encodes CASSRTANEKLFF. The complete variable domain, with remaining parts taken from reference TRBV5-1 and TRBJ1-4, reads KAGVTQTPRYLIKTRGQQVTLSCSPISGHRSVSWYQQTPGQGLQFLFEYFSETQRNKGNFPGRFSGRQFSNSRSEMNVSTLELGDSALYLCASSRTANEKLFFGSGTQLSVL.

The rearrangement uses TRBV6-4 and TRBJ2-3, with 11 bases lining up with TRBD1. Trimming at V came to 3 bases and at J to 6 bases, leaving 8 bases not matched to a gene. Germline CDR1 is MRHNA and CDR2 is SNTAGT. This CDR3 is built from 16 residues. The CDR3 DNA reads TGTGCCAGCAGTGAGACCGGGACAGGGGGAGTGGATACGCAGTATTTT. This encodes CASSETGTGGVDTQYF.

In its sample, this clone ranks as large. The CDR3 sequence: CASRVERATEAFF. The CDR3 nucleotides read TGTGCCAGCAGGGTCGAGAGGGCCACTGAAGCTTTCTTT. This chain joins TRBV2 and TRBJ1-1; D is uncertain. Trimming cost V 6 bases and J 4 bases, with 12 bases left between them. Per the germline V gene, CDR1 is SNHLY and CDR2 is FYNNEI. The CDR3 is made up of 13 amino acids.

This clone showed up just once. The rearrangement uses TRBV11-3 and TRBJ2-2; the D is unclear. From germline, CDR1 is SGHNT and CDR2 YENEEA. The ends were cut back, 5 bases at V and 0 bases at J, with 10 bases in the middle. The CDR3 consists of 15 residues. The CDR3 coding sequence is TGTGCCAGCAGCCGGAACTCCGCGAACACCGGGGAGCTGTTTTTT. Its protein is CASSRNSANTGELFF.

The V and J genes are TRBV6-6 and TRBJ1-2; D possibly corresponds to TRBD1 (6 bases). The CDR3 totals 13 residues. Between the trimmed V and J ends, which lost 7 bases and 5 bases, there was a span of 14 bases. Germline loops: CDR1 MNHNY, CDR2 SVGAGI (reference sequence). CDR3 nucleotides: TGTGCCAGCACCCAGGGGACGGCTTATGGCTACACCTTC. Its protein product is CASTQGTAYGYTF.

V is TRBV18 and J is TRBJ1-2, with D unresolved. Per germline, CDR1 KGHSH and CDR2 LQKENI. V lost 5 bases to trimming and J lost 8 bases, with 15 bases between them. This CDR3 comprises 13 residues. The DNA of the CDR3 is TGTGCCAGCTCAACGGACTCCCGGCAGGGCTACACCTTC. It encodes CASSTDSRQGYTF.

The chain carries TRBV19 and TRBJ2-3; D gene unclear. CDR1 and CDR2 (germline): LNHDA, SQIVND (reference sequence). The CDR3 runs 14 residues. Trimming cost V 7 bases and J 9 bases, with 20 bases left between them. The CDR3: CASTLSLLAGTQYF. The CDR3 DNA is TGTGCCAGTACCCTTTCTTTATTAGCAGGAACGCAGTATTTT.

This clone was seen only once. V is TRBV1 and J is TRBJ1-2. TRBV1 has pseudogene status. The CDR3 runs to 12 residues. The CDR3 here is CTSVRKTYGYTF. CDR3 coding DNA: TGCACCAGCGTGCGAAAGACCTATGGCTACACCTTC.

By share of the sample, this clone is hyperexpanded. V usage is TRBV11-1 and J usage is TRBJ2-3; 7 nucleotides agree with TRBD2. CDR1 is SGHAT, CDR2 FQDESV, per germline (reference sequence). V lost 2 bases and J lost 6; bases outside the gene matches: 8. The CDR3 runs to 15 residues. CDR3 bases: TGTGCCAGCAGCTTATTGCGGGAGCCGGTGGATACGCAGTATTTT. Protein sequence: CASSLLREPVDTQYF.

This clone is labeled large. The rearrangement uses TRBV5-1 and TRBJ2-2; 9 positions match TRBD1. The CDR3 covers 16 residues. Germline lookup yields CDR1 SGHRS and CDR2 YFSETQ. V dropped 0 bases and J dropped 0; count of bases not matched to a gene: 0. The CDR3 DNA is TGCGCCAGCAGCTTGGGACAGGGGGCGAACACCGGGGAGCTGTTTTTT. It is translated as CASSLGQGANTGELFF.

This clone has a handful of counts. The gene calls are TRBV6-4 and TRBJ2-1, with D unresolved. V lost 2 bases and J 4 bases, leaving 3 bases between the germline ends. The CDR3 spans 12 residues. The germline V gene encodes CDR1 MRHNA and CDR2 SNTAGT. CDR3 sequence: CASSDQYNEQFF. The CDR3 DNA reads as TGTGCCAGCAGTGACCAATACAATGAGCAGTTCTTC.

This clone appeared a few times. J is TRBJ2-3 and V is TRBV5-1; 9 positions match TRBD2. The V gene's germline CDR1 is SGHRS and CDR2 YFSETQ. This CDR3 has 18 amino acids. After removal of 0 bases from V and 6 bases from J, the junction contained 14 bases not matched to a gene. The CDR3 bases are TGCGCCAGCAGCTTGGGTAATAGCGGGAGAGGCTGGGCGGATACGCAGTATTTT. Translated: CASSLGNSGRGWADTQYF. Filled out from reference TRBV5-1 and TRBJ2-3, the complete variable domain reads KAGVTQTPRYLIKTRGQQVTLSCSPISGHRSVSWYQQTPGQGLQFLFEYFSETQRNKGNFPGRFSGRQFSNSRSEMNVSTLELGDSALYLCASSLGNSGRGWADTQYFGPGTRLTVL.

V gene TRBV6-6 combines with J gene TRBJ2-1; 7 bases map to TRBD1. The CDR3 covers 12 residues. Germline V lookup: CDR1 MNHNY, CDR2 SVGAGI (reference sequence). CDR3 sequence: CASQHTQGEQFF. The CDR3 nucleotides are TGTGCTTCCCAGCACACACAGGGGGAGCAGTTCTTC.